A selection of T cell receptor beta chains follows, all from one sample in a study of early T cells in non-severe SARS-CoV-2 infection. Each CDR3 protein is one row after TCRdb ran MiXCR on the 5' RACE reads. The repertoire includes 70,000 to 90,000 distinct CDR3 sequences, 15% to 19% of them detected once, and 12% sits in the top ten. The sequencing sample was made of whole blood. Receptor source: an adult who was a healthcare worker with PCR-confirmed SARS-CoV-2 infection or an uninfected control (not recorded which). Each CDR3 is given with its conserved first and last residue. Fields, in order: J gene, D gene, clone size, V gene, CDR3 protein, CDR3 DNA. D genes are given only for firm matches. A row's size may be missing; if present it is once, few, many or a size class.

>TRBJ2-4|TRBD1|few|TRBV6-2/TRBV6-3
CASSRDRDTLAKNIQYF
TGTGCCAGCAGCAGGGACAGGGACACATTAGCCAAAAACATTCAGTACTTC
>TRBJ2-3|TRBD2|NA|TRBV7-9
CASSLRGGSDTQYF
TGTGCCAGCAGCTTACGCGGCGGGAGTGATACGCAGTATTTT
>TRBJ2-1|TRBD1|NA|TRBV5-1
CATASGGSDEQFF
TGCGCCACGGCGTCAGGGGGCAGTGATGAGCAGTTCTTC
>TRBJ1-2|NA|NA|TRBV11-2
CASSPPRQYYGYTF
TGTGCCAGCAGCCCCCCCCGGCAGTACTATGGCTACACCTTC
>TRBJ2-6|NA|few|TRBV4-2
CASSQGASGANVLTF
TGTGCCAGCAGCCAAGGGGCCTCTGGGGCCAACGTCCTGACTTTC
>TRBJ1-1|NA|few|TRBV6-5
CASSYQGTTEAFF
TGTGCCAGCAGTTACCAGGGGACCACTGAAGCTTTCTTT
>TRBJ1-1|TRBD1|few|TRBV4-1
CASSPITGELTEAFF
TGCGCCAGCAGCCCTATAACAGGGGAACTCACTGAAGCTTTCTTT
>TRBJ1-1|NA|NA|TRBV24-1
CATSPGWNTEAFF
TGTGCCACCAGCCCAGGGTGGAACACTGAAGCTTTCTTT
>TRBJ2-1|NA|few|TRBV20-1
CSAREQGFSVYNEQFF
TGCAGTGCTAGGGAGCAGGGGTTTAGCGTATACAATGAGCAGTTCTTC
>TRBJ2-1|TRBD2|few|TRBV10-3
CAIAPGLGMSNSLSNEQFF
TGTGCCATCGCGCCGGGACTAGGAATGTCCAACTCGCTGAGCAATGAGCAGTTCTTC
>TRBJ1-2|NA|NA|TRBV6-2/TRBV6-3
CASSFRRGGYGYTF
TGTGCCAGCAGCTTCCGCAGGGGAGGCTATGGCTACACCTTC
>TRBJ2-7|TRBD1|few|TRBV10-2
CAHGTGGEQYF
TGCGCCCACGGGACAGGGGGTGAGCAGTACTTC
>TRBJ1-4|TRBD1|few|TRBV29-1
CSVKAATGHEKLFF
TGCAGCGTTAAGGCGGCGACAGGGCATGAAAAACTGTTTTTT
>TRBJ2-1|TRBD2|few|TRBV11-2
CASSFIAGGNEQFF
TGTGCCAGCAGCTTTATAGCGGGGGGCAATGAGCAGTTCTTC
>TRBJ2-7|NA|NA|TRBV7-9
CASSPPLGDEQYF
TGTGCCAGCAGCCCGCCCCTCGGGGACGAGCAGTACTTC
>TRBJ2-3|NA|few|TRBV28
CASSSNLADTQYF
TGTGCCAGCAGTTCAAATTTAGCAGATACGCAGTATTTT
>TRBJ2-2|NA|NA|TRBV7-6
CASSFSGAGELFF
TGTGCCAGCAGCTTTTCGGGGGCCGGGGAGCTGTTTTTT
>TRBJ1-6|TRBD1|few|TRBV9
CASSSGTANSPLHF
TGTGCCAGCAGCTCCGGGACAGCGAATTCACCCCTCCACTTT